The 5 T cell receptor beta chains listed next were all sequenced from one sample in a study of blood T cell repertoires in COVID-19. The protocol was immunoSEQ multiplex PCR, while the TCRdb copy is restricted to in-frame clones and leaves out a portion. This table holds 200,000 to 300,000 clones, approximately 90% found once. Input material: PBMCs or T cells enriched from blood (not recorded which). The receptors derive from a woman in her thirties who had recovered from COVID-19.

The chain carries TRBV30 and TRBJ2-7; TRBD2 matches 7 bases. The CDR3 covers 15 residues. Germline values: CDR1 GTSNPN, CDR2 SVGIG (reference sequence). J lost 1 base, V lost 4 bases, and 10 bases had no gene match. The CDR3 DNA follows: TGTGCCTGGAAACTGGTGGGAGGGGCTTCCTACGAGCAGTACTTC. This encodes CAWKLVGGASYEQYF.

The chain couples TRBV28 to TRBJ1-1; D is ambiguous. V lost 1 base and J lost 10, with 28 bases in between. The CDR3 totals 18 residues. Germline V CDR1 and CDR2: MDHEN, SYDVKM. The CDR3 DNA sequence: TGTGCCAGCAGTTTATTCGCGGTCGGCGGGCCAGTTTCGGACTCAGCTTTCTTT. Protein sequence: CASSLFAVGGPVSDSAFF.

V is TRBV20-1 and J is TRBJ2-7; a possible D gene is TRBD2 (5 bases). Germline V CDR1 and CDR2: DFQATT, SNEGSKA (reference sequence). Trimming pared 3 bases from V and 6 bases from J, leaving 18 bases between. This CDR3 has 14 residues. CDR3 loop: CSASKETFRGEQYF. The CDR3 DNA reads TGCAGTGCTAGTAAGGAGACCTTTCGGGGCGAGCAGTACTTC.

This clone was counted only a few times. This same CDR3 is encoded by further DNA sequences in the sample. V gene TRBV9 combines with J gene TRBJ1-2, with 8 bases identical to TRBD1. Trimming removed 3 bases from V and 3 bases from J; junction bases left unmatched: 4. Germline V lookup: CDR1 SGDLS, CDR2 YYNGEE. CDR3 size: 14 residues. CDR3 protein: CASSAGQGDYGYTF. For the CDR3, the DNA is TGTGCCAGCAGCGCAGGACAGGGTGACTATGGCTACACCTTC. The variable domain in full, completed from reference TRBV9 and TRBJ1-2, reads DSGVTQTPKHLITATGQRVTLRCSPRSGDLSVYWYQQSLDQGLQFLIQYYNGEERAKGNILERFSAQQFPDLHSELNLSSLELGDSALYFCASSAGQGDYGYTFGSGTRLTVV.

J is TRBJ2-7 and V is TRBV7-2; D is perhaps TRBD1 (6 bases). Germline V lookup: CDR1 SGHTA, CDR2 FQGNSA. V dropped 1 base and J dropped 3 bases, with 13 bases sitting between them. The length of the CDR3 is 15 residues. As DNA, the CDR3 is TGTGCCAGCAGCTTAGTCATGGACAGAGACTACGAGCAGTACTTC. Protein sequence: CASSLVMDRDYEQYF.